The 26 T cell receptor beta chains below were found in one sample sequenced in a study of intratumoral heterogeneity in liver cancer. Generated by immunoSEQ multiplex PCR, the TCRdb table keeps only in-frame clones and is missing some. The profile shows 5,500 to 6,000 clones, 68% of them singletons. The sequences come from tumor-adjacent normal tissue, collected before any cancer treatment. These receptors were obtained from a man aged 70 or older with hepatocellular carcinoma.

This clone was found once. This rearrangement joins TRBV5-1 to TRBJ2-5; 11 bases fit TRBD1. With V trimmed by 0 bases and J by 4 bases, 5 bases remained unmatched. The CDR3 is 16 residues long. In germline, CDR1 is SGHRS, CDR2 YFSETQ. The CDR3 here is CASSLEGTGGTETQYF. In DNA, the CDR3 is TGCGCCAGCAGCTTGGAGGGGACAGGGGGGACAGAGACCCAGTACTTC. The full variable domain, rest sourced from reference TRBV5-1 and TRBJ2-5, is KAGVTQTPRYLIKTRGQQVTLSCSPISGHRSVSWYQQTPGQGLQFLFEYFSETQRNKGNFPGRFSGRQFSNSRSEMNVSTLELGDSALYLCASSLEGTGGTETQYFGPGTRLLVL.

This clone appeared a few times. The rearrangement links TRBV10-3 to TRBJ2-7; TRBD2 might be the D (6 bases). Germline CDR1 is ENHRY and CDR2 is SYGVKD. V was trimmed by 3 bases and J by 4 bases, leaving 13 bases between them. CDR3 length: 14 residues. This CDR3 reads CAISDGPGGYEQYV. The CDR3 DNA sequence: TGTGCCATCAGTGACGGGCCAGGAGGGTACGAGCAGTACGTC.

This chain joins TRBV7-9 and TRBJ1-1; unclear D gene. The V gene lost 1 base and the J gene lost 1 base, with 10 bases spanning the gap. This CDR3 comprises 15 residues. CDR1 is SEHNR, CDR2 FQNEAQ, per germline (reference sequence). CDR3: CASSLGGSPNTEAFF. CDR3 coding DNA: TGTGCCAGCAGCTTAGGGGGAAGCCCGAACACTGAAGCTTTCTTT.

This chain connects TRBV18 to TRBJ1-2; D gene uncertain. The CDR3 runs to 14 residues. The V end was cut by 2 bases, the J end by 4 bases, with 11 bases between. Germline V gene data show CDR1 as KGHSH and CDR2 as LQKENI. The CDR3 DNA sequence: TGTGCCAGCTCACCAATCGAGGAAAGCTATGGCTACACCTTC. Translation: CASSPIEESYGYTF.

The V and J genes are TRBV29-1 and TRBJ1-4, with 8 nucleotides matching TRBD1. J gave up 8 bases and V 4 bases, and 3 bases lay outside the gene matches. The CDR3 contains 12 residues. CDR1 and CDR2 from the germline V gene are SQVTM and ANQGSEA. CDR3 in DNA: TGCAGCGTTGCGAACAGGGGGGAAAAACTGTTTTTT. Its translation: CSVANRGEKLFF.

This chain links TRBV6-2 or TRBV6-3 with TRBJ1-1; D perhaps matches TRBD1 (6 bases). The V end was cut by 2 bases, the J end by 1 base, with 11 bases between. This CDR3 is built from 15 residues. Germline V gene lookup returns CDR1 MNHEY and CDR2 SVGEGT. CDR3 nucleotide sequence: TGTGCCAGCAGTTACCCCAGGGGCCGGAACACTGAAGCTTTCTTT. It is translated as CASSYPRGRNTEAFF.

The genes are TRBV29-1 and TRBJ2-1; D is perhaps TRBD2 (6 bases). Germline-derived CDR1 and CDR2 are SQVTM and ANQGSEA. V shed 0 bases and J shed 4 bases, with 22 bases lying between them. The CDR3 is 18 amino acids. CDR3 DNA: TGCAGCGTTGAAGATTTCGGGACTCCAGACGCGGTTTACAATGAGCAGTTCTTC. Protein: CSVEDFGTPDAVYNEQFF.

The chain combines TRBV11-3 with TRBJ2-1; TRBD2 matches at 13 bases. The CDR3 runs to 18 residues. The V gene end was trimmed by 5 bases and the J gene end by 7 bases; junction bases not matched to a gene: 14. Per the germline V gene, CDR1 is SGHNT and CDR2 is YENEEA. The CDR3 nucleotides are TGTGCCAGCAGCCTCTCGGGGACTAGCGGGGAGGCGCTTAATGAGCAGTTCTTC. This codes for CASSLSGTSGEALNEQFF.

V and J are TRBV5-1 and TRBJ1-1; 7 bases agree with TRBD1. V gave up 4 bases and J gave up 5 bases; unmatched junction bases: 11. Looked up from germline, CDR1 is SGHRS and CDR2 is YFSETQ. CDR3 length: 15 amino acids. The CDR3 spells CASSVSGGVVTEAFF. The CDR3 DNA is TGCGCCAGCAGCGTATCAGGGGGAGTTGTTACTGAAGCTTTCTTT.

V usage is TRBV7-6 and J usage is TRBJ2-5; D might be TRBD1 or TRBD2, each matching 5 bases. Germline V gives CDR1 SGHVS, CDR2 FNYEAQ. Trimming shortened V by 6 bases and J by 4 bases, and 9 bases separated the two germline ends. CDR3 size: 12 residues. The CDR3 DNA reads TGTGCCAGCAGTACTGGGGGAGAGACCCAGTACTTC. Translated, it gives CASSTGGETQYF.

This clone was observed a few times. The chain recombines TRBV2 with TRBJ2-7, with D tentatively TRBD1 (6 bases). Germline V gene sequence: CDR1 SNHLY, CDR2 FYNNEI. With 8 bases removed from V and 1 base from J, the gap between germline ends came to 15 bases. CDR3 size: 14 residues. The chain's CDR3 is CASQTGTISYEQYF. The CDR3, as DNA: TGTGCCAGCCAAACGGGGACAATATCCTACGAGCAGTACTTC.

The sample holds a few counts of this clone. The V gene is TRBV28, the J gene TRBJ1-3; no clear D. V lost 6 bases and J 5 bases, leaving 8 bases between the germline ends. Germline loops: CDR1 MDHEN, CDR2 SYDVKM. The CDR3 has 12 residues. The CDR3 DNA reads TGTGCCAGCAGCCCTACCCGAAACACCATATATTTT. Amino acid sequence: CASSPTRNTIYF.

The DNA for the CDR3 is TGTGCCAGCAGTTACTCTTCCGCCGGGGGGGCCAAAAACATTCAGTACTTC. Its translation is CASSYSSAGGAKNIQYF. This chain uses TRBV6-2 or TRBV6-3 with TRBJ2-4; 7 positions match TRBD2. Trimming at V came to 0 bases and at J to 1 base, leaving 6 bases not matched to a gene. Germline loops: CDR1 MNHEY, CDR2 SVGEGT. The CDR3 loop spans 17 amino acids.

The chain has TRBV19 and TRBJ2-5, with 10 bases lining up with TRBD1. With V trimmed by 1 base and J by 2 bases, 7 bases remained unmatched. There are 17 residues in the CDR3. Germline V gene sequence: CDR1 LNHDA, CDR2 SQIVND (reference sequence). CDR3 bases: TGTGCCAGTAGTATAGGACAGGGGGCAGCCCTGCAAGAGACCCAGTACTTC. As protein: CASSIGQGAALQETQYF.

This clone was recorded once. This rearrangement joins TRBV7-8 to TRBJ1-5; unclear D gene. CDR1 and CDR2 (germline): SGHVS, FQNEAQ. This CDR3 has 15 residues. V was clipped by 3 bases and J by 5 bases, with 14 bases between them. In nucleotides, the CDR3 is TGTGCCAGCAGCTTGGACTCCCGACCTTATCAGCCCCAGCATTTT. Protein product: CASSLDSRPYQPQHF. The full variable domain, its missing parts supplied by reference TRBV7-8 and TRBJ1-5, is GAGVSQSPRYKVAKRGQDVALRCDPISGHVSLFWYQQALGQGPEFLTYFQNEAQLDKSGLPSDRFFAERPEGSVSTLKIQRTQQEDSAVYLCASSLDSRPYQPQHFGDGTRLSIL.

V gene TRBV14 combines with J gene TRBJ1-1; weak D call: TRBD1 (6 bases). CDR3 length equals 15 residues. From germline, CDR1 is SGHDN and CDR2 FVKESK. V was pared by 4 bases and J by 0 bases, with 12 bases between. In nucleotides, the CDR3 is TGTGCCAGCAGCCCTTTCAGGGGACTGAACACTGAAGCTTTCTTT. Its translation is CASSPFRGLNTEAFF.

The chain carries TRBV5-6 and TRBJ1-2; D is possibly TRBD1 (5 bases). This CDR3 is 14 amino acids long. V lost 0 bases, J lost 1 base, and 7 bases lay in between. Germline V gene sequence: CDR1 SGHDT, CDR2 YYEEEE. CDR3 nucleotide sequence: TGTGCCAGCAGCTTGGGGGGGATTAACTATGGCTACACCTTC. It encodes CASSLGGINYGYTF.

The chain couples TRBV4-1 to TRBJ2-1; 11 bases are shared with TRBD2. V lost 0 bases, J lost 3 bases, and 7 bases stayed unmatched. Germline values: CDR1 MGHRA, CDR2 YSYEKL. The CDR3 loop spans 18 amino acids. CDR3 sequence: CASSQESGTSGYYNEQFF. The DNA of the CDR3 is TGCGCCAGCAGCCAAGAAAGTGGGACTAGCGGTTACTACAATGAGCAGTTCTTC.

This chain uses TRBV4-1 with TRBJ2-1, with D perhaps TRBD1 or TRBD2 (5 bases each). CDR1 is MGHRA and CDR2 is YSYEKL in the germline V gene. V was cut by 3 bases and J by 10 bases, with 16 bases left in between. This CDR3 spans 14 amino acids. As DNA, the CDR3 is TGCGCCAGCAGCCATTCCGGGACCCGCGAGGAGCAGTTCTTC. Translated, it gives CASSHSGTREEQFF.

The chain joins TRBV27 to TRBJ1-2; D gene uncertain. CDR1 is MNHEY and CDR2 is SMNVEV in the germline V gene (reference sequence). This CDR3 region has 13 residues. With 4 bases removed from V and 5 bases from J, the gap between germline ends came to 11 bases. CDR3 coding DNA: TGTGCCAGCAGTTCCGGCCCCCGGTATGGCTACACCTTC. Its translation is CASSSGPRYGYTF.

This clone was found once. The chain has TRBV18 and TRBJ1-4; possible D gene TRBD1, 6 bases. Germline V lookup: CDR1 KGHSH, CDR2 LQKENI. Deletions cut 0 bases from V and 7 bases from J, with 15 bases between. This CDR3 is built from 16 residues. The CDR3 spells CASSPPGALAREKLFF. DNA for the CDR3: TGTGCCAGCTCACCACCGGGGGCTCTCGCCCGTGAAAAACTGTTTTTT.

This chain connects TRBV7-9 to TRBJ2-3; tentative D call: TRBD2 (5 bases). Germline assignment: CDR1 SEHNR and CDR2 FQNEAQ (reference sequence). V was clipped by 5 bases and J by 6 bases, with 18 bases between them. The CDR3 runs 15 residues. CDR3 amino acids: CASSELRVLGDTQYF. The CDR3 DNA reads as TGTGCCAGCAGCGAATTGCGGGTACTAGGGGATACGCAGTATTTT.

This sequence joins TRBV7-9 and TRBJ2-7; the D is unclear. The CDR3 covers 12 residues. CDR1 and CDR2 from the germline V gene are SEHNR and FQNEAQ (reference sequence). Between the trimmed V and J ends, which lost 1 base and 7 bases, there was a span of 8 bases. CDR3 bases: TGTGCCAGCAGCTTAGTGTCGTGGGAGCAGTACTTC. As protein: CASSLVSWEQYF.

In this sample, this clone turned up a few times. CDR3 DNA: TGTGCCAGCAGCTTGGCTGCAGAAACTACCTACGAGCAGTACTTC. As protein: CASSLAAETTYEQYF. V usage is TRBV5-6 and J usage is TRBJ2-7, with D unclear. The CDR3 contains 15 residues. V lost 0 bases and J 2 bases, leaving 12 bases between the germline ends. The V gene's germline CDR1 is SGHDT and CDR2 YYEEEE.

The chain joins TRBV2 to TRBJ1-5; D might be TRBD1 (6 bases). Germline CDR1 is SNHLY and CDR2 is FYNNEI. The V end lost 5 bases, the J end lost 0 bases, and 8 bases lay between the germline ends. The CDR3 is 14 amino acids. The CDR3 bases are TGTGCCAGCAGTTTCAGGGGTAGCAATCAGCCCCAGCATTTT. Its protein is CASSFRGSNQPQHF. The variable domain in full, with the rest retrieved from reference TRBV2 and TRBJ1-5, is EPEVTQTPSHQVTQMGQEVILRCVPISNHLYFYWYRQILGQKVEFLVSFYNNEISEKSEIFDDQFSVERPDGSNFTLKIRSTKLEDSAMYFCASSFRGSNQPQHFGDGTRLSIL.

The chain has TRBV6-2 or TRBV6-3 and TRBJ2-1; perhaps TRBD1 as D (5 bases). Trimming removed 0 bases from V and 0 bases from J, with 12 bases in between. This CDR3 has 17 amino acids. CDR1 and CDR2 from the germline V gene are MNHEY and SVGEGT. CDR3 nucleotide sequence: TGTGCCAGCAGTTACTCCTCAGGGCGGAGCTCCTACAATGAGCAGTTCTTC. This sequence encodes CASSYSSGRSSYNEQFF.